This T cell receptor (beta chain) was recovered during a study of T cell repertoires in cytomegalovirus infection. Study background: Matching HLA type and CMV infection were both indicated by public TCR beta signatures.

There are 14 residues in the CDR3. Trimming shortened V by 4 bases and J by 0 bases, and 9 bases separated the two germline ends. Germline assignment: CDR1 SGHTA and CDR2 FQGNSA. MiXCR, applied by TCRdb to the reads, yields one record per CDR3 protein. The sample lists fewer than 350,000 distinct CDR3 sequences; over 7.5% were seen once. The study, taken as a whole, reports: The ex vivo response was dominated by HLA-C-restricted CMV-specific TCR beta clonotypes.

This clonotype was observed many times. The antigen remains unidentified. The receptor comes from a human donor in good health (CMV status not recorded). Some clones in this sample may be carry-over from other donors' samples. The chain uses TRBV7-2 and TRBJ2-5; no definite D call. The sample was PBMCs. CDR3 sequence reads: CASSSLGYQETQYF. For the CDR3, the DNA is TGTGCCAGCAGCTCACTCGGTTACCAAGAGACCCAGTACTTC.